This note documents a single T cell receptor (beta chain) sequence. This CDR3 is built from 12 residues. After removal of 6 bases from V and 4 bases from J, the junction contained 0 bases not matched to a gene. In germline, CDR1 is MNHNS, CDR2 SASEGT. The table came from immunoSEQ multiplex PCR; TCRdb's copy has only in-frame clones and leaves some out. The table shows 35,000 to 50,000 clones, with over 85% occurring only once. These data are taken from a study of T cell changes during pregnancy in multiple sclerosis. The chain is built from TRBV6-1 and TRBJ2-5; TRBD2 agrees at 9 bases. The source is a female donor with multiple sclerosis, enrolled in a pregnancy study. Sequencing was performed on CD4+ T cells from peripheral blood mononuclear cells, taken in the first trimester of pregnancy. As DNA, the CDR3 is TGTGCCAGCAGACTAGCGGGAGAGACCCAGTACTTC. It translates to CASRLAGETQYF.